Sequencing of this T cell receptor (beta chain) was carried out in a study of blood T cell repertoires in COVID-19. In the study overall: Italy, Spain and the United States were the sources of the convalescent and acute COVID-19 samples. Nucleic acid was either cDNA or gDNA, and it came from T cells, B-cell-depleted T cells, or PBMCs.

With 4 bases removed from V and 4 bases from J, the gap between germline ends came to 22 bases. This CDR3 is 17 amino acids long. Germline V gene sequence: CDR1 MGHRA, CDR2 YSYEKL. The authors' processing: Amplification with reference gene primers provided the estimates of nucleated cell counts. Using immunoSEQ multiplex PCR, the repertoire was profiled, and TCRdb retains in-frame clones only, with some absent. The DNA gave D and trimming, while V, J and clone size come from that table. Of 90,000 to 130,000 clones listed, more than 75% are singletons. The V call is TRBV4-1, the J call TRBJ2-5; a weak D match, TRBD2 (6 bases). Input material: peripheral blood. The receptor comes from a man in his forties or fifties with acute or convalescent COVID-19. CDR3 coding DNA: TGCGCCAGCAGCCCCCGAGGAATCCGGGAGAGGAGAGAGACCCAGTACTTC. This gives the protein CASSPRGIRERRETQYF.